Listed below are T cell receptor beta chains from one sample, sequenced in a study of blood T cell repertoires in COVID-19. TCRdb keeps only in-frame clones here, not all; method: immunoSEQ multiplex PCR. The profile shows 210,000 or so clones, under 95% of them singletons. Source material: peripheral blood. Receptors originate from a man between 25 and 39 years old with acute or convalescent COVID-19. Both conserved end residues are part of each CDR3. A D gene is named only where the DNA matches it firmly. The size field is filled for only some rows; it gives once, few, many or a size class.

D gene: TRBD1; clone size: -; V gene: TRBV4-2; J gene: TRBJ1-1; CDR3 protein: CASSHLTGASTEAFF; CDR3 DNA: TGTGCCAGCAGCCACTTGACAGGGGCGTCTACTGAAGCTTTCTTT
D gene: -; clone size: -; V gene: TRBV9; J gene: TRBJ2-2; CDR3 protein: CASSVVAAGELFF; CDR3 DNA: TGTGCCAGCAGCGTAGTAGCCGCCGGGGAGCTGTTTTTT
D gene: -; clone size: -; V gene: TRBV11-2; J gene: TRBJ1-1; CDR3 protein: CASSRTRTEAFF; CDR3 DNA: TGTGCCAGCAGCAGAACCCGGACTGAAGCTTTCTTT
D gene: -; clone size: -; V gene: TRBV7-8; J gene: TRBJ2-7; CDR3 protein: CANRPSRPEGHSSYEQYF; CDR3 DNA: TGTGCCAACCGACCGTCAAGGCCCGAGGGCCACAGCTCCTACGAGCAGTACTTC
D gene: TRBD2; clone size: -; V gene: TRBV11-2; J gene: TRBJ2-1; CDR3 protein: CASSLELGLAGAAGPFF; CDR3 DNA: TGTGCCAGCAGCTTAGAGTTGGGACTAGCGGGGGCCGCAGGACCGTTCTTC
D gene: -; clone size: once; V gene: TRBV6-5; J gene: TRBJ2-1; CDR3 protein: CASSFGSSYNEQFF; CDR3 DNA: TGTGCCAGCAGTTTTGGTAGCTCCTACAATGAGCAGTTCTTC
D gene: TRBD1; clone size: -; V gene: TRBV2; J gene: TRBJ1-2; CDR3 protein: CASIRGTYGYTF; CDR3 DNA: TGTGCCAGCATCAGGGGGACCTATGGCTACACCTTC
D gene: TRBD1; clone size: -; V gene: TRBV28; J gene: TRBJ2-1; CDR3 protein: CASSWGTGLYNEQFF; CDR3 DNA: TGTGCCAGCAGTTGGGGGACAGGACTGTACAATGAGCAGTTCTTC
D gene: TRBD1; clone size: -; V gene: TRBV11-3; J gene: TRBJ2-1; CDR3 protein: CASSQGFNDEQFF; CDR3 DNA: TGTGCCAGTTCACAGGGGTTCAACGATGAGCAGTTCTTC
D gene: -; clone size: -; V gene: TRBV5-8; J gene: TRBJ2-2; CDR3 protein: CASSPPGQNTGELFF; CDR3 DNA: TGTGCCAGCAGCCCCCCGGGACAGAACACCGGGGAGCTGTTTTTT
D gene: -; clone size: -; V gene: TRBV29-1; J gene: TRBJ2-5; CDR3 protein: CSVAGGRIETQYF; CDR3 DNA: TGCAGCGTTGCCGGGGGGCGGATCGAGACCCAGTACTTC
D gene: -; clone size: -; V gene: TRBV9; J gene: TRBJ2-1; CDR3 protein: CASSGQITGEQFF; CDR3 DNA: TGTGCCAGCAGCGGCCAAATAACCGGTGAGCAGTTCTTC
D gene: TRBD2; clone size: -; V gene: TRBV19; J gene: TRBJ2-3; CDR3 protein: CASSTRLAGGLPSTDTQYF; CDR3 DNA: TGTGCCAGTAGTACGAGACTGGCGGGGGGGCTCCCCAGCACAGATACGCAGTATTTT
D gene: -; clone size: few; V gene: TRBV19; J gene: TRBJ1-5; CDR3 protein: CASSISGQLYSNQPQHF; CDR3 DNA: TGTGCCAGTAGTATTTCAGGACAGTTGTATAGCAATCAGCCCCAGCATTTT